These 27 T cell receptor beta chains originate from one sample sequenced in a study of response to subunit inactivated influenza vaccine. TCRdb re-called the RT-PCR reads with MiXCR, one entry per CDR3 protein. Of more than 450,000 distinct CDR3 sequences listed, 7.5% to 8.5% are singletons. The sequencing used PBMCs from blood, collected roughly 24 months after vaccination. The receptors here all came from a man aged 50 to 69 who received an inactivated influenza vaccine.

There are many counts of this clonotype. This sequence joins TRBV4-3 and TRBJ2-1; 9 nucleotides agree with TRBD1. The germline V gene has CDR1 LGHNA and CDR2 YSLEER. The CDR3 covers 15 residues. The ends lost 4 bases at V and 6 bases at J; junction bases unmatched: 7. The CDR3 DNA sequence: TGCGCCAGCAGCCGGGGACAGGGTAGGTCCAATGAGCAGTTCTTC. It translates to CASSRGQGRSNEQFF.

This clonotype was observed at least ten times. The CDR3 is CATSDFSLVTLQETQYF. The CDR3 nucleotides are TGTGCCACCAGTGATTTCAGCCTAGTGACACTACAAGAGACCCAGTACTTC. The chain has TRBV24-1 and TRBJ2-5, with D unclear. CDR1 and CDR2 (germline): KGHDR, SFDVKD. This CDR3 comprises 17 residues. Between the trimmed V and J ends, which lost 1 base and 2 bases, there was a span of 16 bases.

This chain uses TRBV7-2 with TRBJ2-7; TRBD1 might be the D (8 bases). V gave up 1 base and J gave up 3 bases, with 13 bases separating them. Germline-derived CDR1 and CDR2 are SGHTA and FQGNSA. CDR3 length equals 15 residues. The CDR3 spells CASSLGTGRGYEQYF. The CDR3 nucleotides are TGTGCCAGCAGCTTAGGGACAGGGAGGGGCTACGAGCAGTACTTC.

This clonotype was found many times. The chain has TRBV29-1 and TRBJ1-3; D might be TRBD1 (5 bases). V was cut by 3 bases and J by 0 bases, with 6 bases left in between. Germline V CDR1 and CDR2: SQVTM, ANQGSEA. The CDR3 contains 13 residues. The CDR3: CSVDGGSGNTIYF. The CDR3 bases are TGCAGCGTTGATGGGGGCTCTGGAAACACCATATATTTT.

This clonotype occurred many times. J is TRBJ2-3 and V is TRBV20-1, with D perhaps TRBD1 (5 bases). Trimming removed 3 bases from V and 0 bases from J, with 10 bases in between. Germline lookup yields CDR1 DFQATT and CDR2 SNEGSKA (reference sequence). CDR3 length: 14 amino acids. CDR3: CSASSQGSTDTQYF. The DNA for the CDR3 is TGCAGTGCTAGCTCCCAGGGAAGCACAGATACGCAGTATTTT.

This sequence joins TRBV12-3 or TRBV12-4 and TRBJ2-7; D tentatively fits TRBD1 or TRBD2 (5 bases each). The CDR3 covers 15 residues. With 5 bases removed from V and 2 bases from J, the gap between germline ends came to 16 bases. The chain's CDR3 is CASSLGTVYPYEQYF. The CDR3 region has the DNA TGTGCCAGCAGTCTGGGGACGGTCTACCCCTACGAGCAGTACTTC.

This clonotype was detected a few times. The rearrangement links TRBV20-1 to TRBJ2-1; 12 nucleotides agree with TRBD1. V dropped 0 bases and J dropped 10; count of bases not matched to a gene: 7. Germline CDR1 DFQATT, CDR2 SNEGSKA (reference sequence). There are 15 residues in the CDR3. CDR3 amino acids: CSARDWGQGAWEQFF. The CDR3 nucleotides read TGCAGTGCTAGAGATTGGGGACAGGGGGCTTGGGAGCAGTTCTTC.

This clonotype was detected ten times or more. The chain joins TRBV3-1 to TRBJ2-1, with D possibly TRBD1 on 6 matching bases. V was trimmed by 6 bases and J by 7 bases, leaving 19 bases between them. CDR1 is LGHDT and CDR2 is YNNKEL in the germline V gene (reference sequence). This CDR3 spans 15 amino acids. The DNA for the CDR3 is TGTGCCAGCAGTAAGACAGGAATACACTCGAATGAGCAGTTCTTC. This gives the protein CASSKTGIHSNEQFF.

The chain combines TRBV9 with TRBJ1-2, with D tentatively TRBD1 (5 bases). The germline V and J ends were trimmed by 0 bases and 5 bases, with 17 bases remaining between them. The CDR3 length is 16 residues. Germline V CDR1 and CDR2: SGDLS, YYNGEE. CDR3 protein: CASSVDGRGGAYGYTF. The CDR3 nucleotides are TGTGCCAGCAGCGTAGACGGACGCGGCGGGGCATATGGCTACACCTTC.

The genes are TRBV5-5 and TRBJ1-1; TRBD1 might be the D (5 bases). Germline V gives CDR1 SGHKS, CDR2 YYEKEE (reference sequence). Trimming left V 7 bases short and J 2 bases short, with 15 bases between. There are 14 residues in the CDR3. In DNA, the CDR3 is TGTGCCAGCCACCTGGGGCAGTTAAACACTGAAGCTTTCTTT. The encoded protein is CASHLGQLNTEAFF.

This sequence joins TRBV12-3 or TRBV12-4 and TRBJ2-5; 16 positions agree with TRBD2. The CDR3 loop spans 17 amino acids. With V trimmed by 6 bases and J by 4 bases, 8 bases remained unmatched. The CDR3 reads CASRAGTSGRARETQYF. In DNA, the CDR3 is TGTGCCAGCAGAGCCGGGACTAGCGGGAGGGCCAGAGAGACCCAGTACTTC.

This clonotype was recorded at least ten times. J is TRBJ2-1 and V is TRBV5-1, with a tentative D call TRBD2 (6 bases). Germline lookup yields CDR1 SGHRS and CDR2 YFSETQ. The V gene lost 5 bases and the J gene lost 5 bases, with 11 bases spanning the gap. The CDR3 is 13 amino acids. CDR3 sequence: CASRPTSNNEQFF. DNA for the CDR3: TGCGCCAGCAGGCCTACTAGCAACAATGAGCAGTTCTTC. Filled out from reference TRBV5-1 and TRBJ2-1, the complete variable domain reads KAGVTQTPRYLIKTRGQQVTLSCSPISGHRSVSWYQQTPGQGLQFLFEYFSETQRNKGNFPGRFSGRQFSNSRSEMNVSTLELGDSALYLCASRPTSNNEQFFGPGTRLTVL.

This clonotype was counted a single time. Mismatch with germline at one junction end may stem from a read error. The chain joins TRBV5-1 to TRBJ2-2; no definite D call. The CDR3 contains 14 residues. In germline, CDR1 is SGHRS, CDR2 YFSETQ. The CDR3 region has the DNA TGCGCCAGCAGCTTGTTACAAAACACCGTGGAGCTGTTTTTT. Its translation is CASSLLQNTVELFF.

This chain links TRBV20-1 with TRBJ1-5; D gene ambiguous. The CDR3 length is 14 residues. From germline, CDR1 is DFQATT and CDR2 SNEGSKA (reference sequence). The germline V and J ends were trimmed by 3 bases and 7 bases, with 16 bases remaining between them. CDR3 residues: CSARITNSRQPQHF. The CDR3 nucleotides read TGCAGTGCTAGGATTACTAACTCGCGGCAGCCCCAGCATTTT.

This clonotype was counted many times. V gene TRBV6-5 combines with J gene TRBJ2-3, with a tentative D call TRBD2 (5 bases). The CDR3 runs to 15 residues. Germline V lookup: CDR1 MNHEY, CDR2 SVGAGI. V was trimmed by 2 bases and J by 0 bases, leaving 9 bases between them. DNA for the CDR3: TGTGCCAGCAGTTACAGTAGCGTAAGCACAGATACGCAGTATTTT. Protein: CASSYSSVSTDTQYF.

This clonotype has more than one count but fewer than ten. The rearrangement joins TRBV5-1 to TRBJ1-2, with 7 bases fitting TRBD1. Germline V lookup: CDR1 SGHRS, CDR2 YFSETQ. The V and J ends lost 3 bases and 4 bases, in that order; junction bases with no gene match: 9. This CDR3 has 15 residues. This chain's CDR3 is CASSWRAGGGYGYTF. The CDR3 nucleotides read TGCGCCAGCAGCTGGAGGGCAGGGGGTGGCTATGGCTACACCTTC.

This clonotype has at least ten counts. The J gene is TRBJ2-1, the V gene TRBV12-3 or TRBV12-4, with D perhaps matching TRBD1 or TRBD2 (5 bases each). The CDR3 covers 15 residues. V gave up 3 bases and J gave up 2 bases, with 11 bases separating them. CDR3 sequence: CASSFGGRPYNEQFF. The CDR3 DNA follows: TGTGCCAGCAGTTTTGGGGGACGGCCCTACAATGAGCAGTTCTTC.

The chain carries TRBV7-2 and TRBJ2-5, with 10 bases lining up with TRBD2. The germline V gene has CDR1 SGHTA and CDR2 FQGNSA. The CDR3 covers 14 residues. Trimming at V came to 7 bases and at J to 2 bases, leaving 4 bases not matched to a gene. As DNA, the CDR3 is TGTGCCAGCAAAGGACTAGCGGTACAAGAGACCCAGTACTTC. Residues: CASKGLAVQETQYF. Using reference TRBV7-2 and TRBJ2-5 for the parts outside the CDR3, the full variable domain is GAGVSQSPSNKVTEKGKDVELRCDPISGHTALYWYRQSLGQGLEFLIYFQGNSAPDKSGLPSDRFSAERTGGSVSTLTIQRTQQEDSAVYLCASKGLAVQETQYFGPGTRLLVL.

This clonotype was observed a few times. The chain combines TRBV5-1 with TRBJ2-1, with D possibly TRBD2 on 5 matching bases. The length of the CDR3 is 15 residues. V was clipped by 4 bases and J by 0 bases, with 11 bases between them. CDR1 and CDR2 (germline): SGHRS, YFSETQ. CDR3 in DNA: TGCGCCAGCAGCCCCGAGCGGAGCTCCTACAATGAGCAGTTCTTC. This sequence encodes CASSPERSSYNEQFF.

In this sample, this clonotype turned up a few times. The rearrangement joins TRBV28 to TRBJ1-5; D is uncertain. Germline CDR1 reads MDHEN; CDR2 reads SYDVKM. V was trimmed by 1 base and J by 2 bases, leaving 12 bases between them. There are 16 residues in the CDR3. CDR3 DNA: TGTGCCAGCAGTTTATCGTGGGGTTTCGGCAATCAGCCCCAGCATTTT. Its protein product is CASSLSWGFGNQPQHF.

The chain carries TRBV27 and TRBJ2-7; 8 bases are shared with TRBD1. This CDR3 has 15 residues. V was pared by 6 bases and J by 2 bases, with 9 bases of the junction left unmatched. Germline CDR1 is MNHEY and CDR2 is SMNVEV (reference sequence). CDR3: CASRELWTGTYEQYF. In DNA form, the CDR3 reads TGTGCCAGCAGGGAATTATGGACAGGGACCTACGAGCAGTACTTC.

This clonotype showed up just a few times. The chain is built from TRBV16 and TRBJ1-6, with D uncertain. The CDR3 loop spans 12 amino acids. V gave up 1 base and J gave up 10 bases, with 5 bases separating them. Looked up from germline, CDR1 is KGHSY and CDR2 is FQNENV. CDR3 DNA sequence: TGTGCCAGCAGCCAATTGGGGTCACCCCTCCACTTT. Its translation is CASSQLGSPLHF.

The chain recombines TRBV4-2 with TRBJ1-5; a weak D match, TRBD1 (6 bases). Germline V lookup: CDR1 LGHNA, CDR2 YNFKEQ. The germline V and J ends were trimmed by 0 bases and 4 bases, with 10 bases remaining between them. CDR3 length: 15 amino acids. CDR3 nucleotides: TGTGCCAGCAGCCAAGATCGGGACAAAAATCAGCCCCAGCATTTT. Protein product: CASSQDRDKNQPQHF.

The chain joins TRBV29-1 to TRBJ1-2; 7 bases fit TRBD1. CDR3 length equals 11 residues. CDR1 is SQVTM, CDR2 ANQGSEA, per germline. The trim removed 4 bases at V and 8 bases at J, leaving 4 bases unmatched. The CDR3 bases are TGCAGCGTTGGACAGGGAAGCGGCTACACCTTC. The encoded protein is CSVGQGSGYTF.

This chain connects TRBV6-1 to TRBJ1-6; 8 nucleotides match TRBD1. The CDR3 totals 15 residues. The germline V gene encodes CDR1 MNHNS and CDR2 SASEGT. V lost 6 bases and J lost 5; bases outside the gene matches: 6. CDR3 residues: CASSVRGPNNSPLHF. In DNA, the CDR3 is TGTGCCAGCAGCGTCAGGGGGCCCAATAATTCACCCCTCCACTTT.

This clonotype was seen only a few times. The V call is TRBV19, the J call TRBJ1-4; D not resolved. CDR3 size: 14 residues. V lost 8 bases, J lost 8 bases, and 18 bases lay in between. Germline lookup yields CDR1 LNHDA and CDR2 SQIVND (reference sequence). CDR3 nucleotides: TGTGCCAGTTCCTCACTCACCTTGTGGGAAAAACTGTTTTTT. Protein product: CASSSLTLWEKLFF. Supplemented by reference TRBV19 and TRBJ1-4, the full variable domain reads DGGITQSPKYLFRKEGQNVTLSCEQNLNHDAMYWYRQDPGQGLRLIYYSQIVNDFQKGDIAEGYSVSREKKESFPLTVTSAQKNPTAFYLCASSSLTLWEKLFFGSGTQLSVL.

The chain links TRBV4-1 to TRBJ2-3; D gene uncertain. The V end lost 0 bases, the J end lost 2 bases, and 9 bases lay between the germline ends. The CDR3 totals 15 residues. Germline CDR1 and CDR2: MGHRA and YSYEKL. CDR3 in amino acids: CASSQDLGPTDTQYF. In nucleotides, the CDR3 is TGCGCCAGCAGCCAAGATCTGGGCCCCACAGATACGCAGTATTTT.